These 32 T cell receptor beta chains originate from one sample sequenced in a study of T cell responses to AZD1222 COVID-19 vaccine. Assay: immunoSEQ multiplex PCR; the TCRdb copy retains only in-frame clones and omits some. This table has 80,000 to 95,000 clones, 60% to 80% appearing once. This specimen was peripheral blood, taken on day 0 of AZD1222 vaccination. The receptors were gathered from an adult in good health.

Ten or more counts support this clone. The chain employs TRBV19 and TRBJ2-2; 8 bases are a match to TRBD2. J lost 4 bases, V lost 6 bases, and 7 bases had no gene match. Germline V gene data show CDR1 as LNHDA and CDR2 as SQIVND (reference sequence). The CDR3 loop spans 15 amino acids. CDR3 sequence reads: CASSTVRGVTGELFF. CDR3 DNA sequence: TGTGCCAGTAGCACGGTGCGGGGGGTCACCGGGGAGCTGTTTTTT.

The J gene is TRBJ2-1, the V gene TRBV5-1; 10 bases fit TRBD2. CDR1 and CDR2 (germline): SGHRS, YFSETQ. The V and J ends lost 0 bases and 12 bases, in that order; junction bases with no gene match: 3. This CDR3 region has 13 residues. CDR3 DNA: TGCGCCAGCAGCTTGGTGGAGCGGGAGGGGCAGTTCTTC. It codes for CASSLVEREGQFF. Together with reference TRBV5-1 and TRBJ2-1, the CDR3 gives the full variable domain: KAGVTQTPRYLIKTRGQQVTLSCSPISGHRSVSWYQQTPGQGLQFLFEYFSETQRNKGNFPGRFSGRQFSNSRSEMNVSTLELGDSALYLCASSLVEREGQFFGPGTRLTVL.

The chain links TRBV20-1 to TRBJ2-2; D possibly matches TRBD1 or TRBD2 (5 bases each). Germline CDR1 reads DFQATT; CDR2 reads SNEGSKA (reference sequence). The CDR3 has 15 residues. Trimming took off 3 bases at V and 4 bases at J, with 15 bases between the two ends. CDR3 DNA: TGCAGTGCTAGTCCGGCGGAGAGGGGCACCGGGGAGCTGTTTTTT. Protein: CSASPAERGTGELFF.

The chain joins TRBV5-5 to TRBJ1-5; D unclear. The V gene's germline CDR1 is SGHKS and CDR2 YYEKEE (reference sequence). V lost 0 bases to trimming and J lost 3 bases, with 7 bases between them. The CDR3 loop spans 14 amino acids. The CDR3 loop is CASSLGGDNQPQHF. The DNA of the CDR3 is TGTGCCAGCAGCTTGGGGGGTGACAATCAGCCCCAGCATTTT.

To note about this clone: This sample includes further DNA sequences coding for the same CDR3. DNA of the CDR3: TGTGCCAGCACAGGAAGCTACGAGCAGTACTTC. Translating it yields CASTGSYEQYF. The chain recombines TRBV28 with TRBJ2-7; D is unresolved. Germline CDR1 reads MDHEN; CDR2 reads SYDVKM. Trimming shortened V by 7 bases and J by 3 bases, and 7 bases separated the two germline ends. The CDR3 totals 11 residues.

The chain is built from TRBV11-3 and TRBJ2-7, with 9 bases matching TRBD1. V dropped 5 bases and J dropped 5; count of bases not matched to a gene: 4. From germline, CDR1 is SGHNT and CDR2 YENEEA. The CDR3 runs 13 residues. DNA for the CDR3: TGTGCCAGCAGCGAGACAGGGGGGAACGAGCAGTACTTC. This sequence encodes CASSETGGNEQYF. The full variable domain, rest sourced from reference TRBV11-3 and TRBJ2-7, is EAGVVQSPRYKIIEKKQPVAFWCNPISGHNTLYWYLQNLGQGPELLIRYENEEAVDDSQLPKDRFSAERLKGVDSTLKIQPAELGDSAVYLCASSETGGNEQYFGPGTRLTVT.

This chain joins TRBV27 and TRBJ1-5; D gene unclear. This CDR3 has 15 residues. V lost 4 bases, J lost 0 bases, and 10 bases lay in between. The V gene's germline CDR1 is MNHEY and CDR2 SMNVEV (reference sequence). The CDR3 protein is CASSWAADSNQPQHF. In DNA form, the CDR3 reads TGTGCCAGCAGTTGGGCAGCAGATAGCAATCAGCCCCAGCATTTT.

V is TRBV18 and J is TRBJ1-6, with unresolved D. Trimming stripped 4 bases from V and 4 bases from J, with 5 bases between. The germline gives CDR1 KGHSH, CDR2 LQKENI. The length of the CDR3 is 13 residues. CDR3 in DNA: TGTGCCAGCTCACTAGAATATAATTCACCCCTCCACTTT. Translation gives CASSLEYNSPLHF.

This rearrangement joins TRBV7-9 to TRBJ2-2; TRBD2 matches at 9 bases. CDR3 length: 15 amino acids. After removal of 5 bases from V and 4 bases from J, the junction contained 5 bases not matched to a gene. Germline assignment: CDR1 SEHNR and CDR2 FQNEAQ (reference sequence). In nucleotides, the CDR3 is TGTGCCAGCAGCCGGACTAGCGAGAGCACCGGGGAGCTGTTTTTT. Translated, it gives CASSRTSESTGELFF.

This clone showed up just a few times. The chain has TRBV21-1 and TRBJ1-3; the table's D call, TRBD1, has no DNA check behind it. TRBV21-1 is flagged as a pseudogene. The CDR3 totals 15 residues. CDR3 sequence (DNA): TGTGCCAGCAGCACCACAGGGGTCTCTGGAAACACCATATATTTT. This gives the protein CASSTTGVSGNTIYF.

The chain joins TRBV21-1 to TRBJ2-2; the table's D call of TRBD1 was not tested on the DNA. TRBV21-1 is shown as a pseudogene. This CDR3 comprises 18 residues. CDR3 region: CASRRTAKGTGVTGELFF. The CDR3 DNA follows: TGTGCCAGCAGGCGCACGGCGAAAGGGACAGGGGTAACCGGGGAGCTGTTTTTT.

V is TRBV11-3 and J is TRBJ2-7; D uncertain. V was clipped by 2 bases and J by 1 base, with 9 bases between them. The V gene's germline CDR1 is SGHNT and CDR2 YENEEA. There are 14 residues in the CDR3. The CDR3 region is CASSLSSSSYEQYF. Written as DNA, the CDR3 is TGTGCCAGCAGCTTATCCTCGAGTTCCTACGAGCAGTACTTC. The full variable domain, completed using reference TRBV11-3 and TRBJ2-7, is EAGVVQSPRYKIIEKKQPVAFWCNPISGHNTLYWYLQNLGQGPELLIRYENEEAVDDSQLPKDRFSAERLKGVDSTLKIQPAELGDSAVYLCASSLSSSSYEQYFGPGTRLTVT.

The chain employs TRBV29-1 and TRBJ2-7; 8 bases are shared with TRBD1. The CDR3 covers 13 residues. Trimming cost V 7 bases and J 5 bases; bases outside gene matches: 10. Germline V gives CDR1 SQVTM, CDR2 ANQGSEA. CDR3 bases: TGCAGCGCTGCCAGGGGGCGCATCGACGAGCAGTACTTC. The encoded protein is CSAARGRIDEQYF.

The rearrangement uses TRBV19 and TRBJ2-7; D possibly corresponds to TRBD2 (6 bases). The CDR3 has 14 residues. Germline V gives CDR1 LNHDA, CDR2 SQIVND (reference sequence). V shed 4 bases and J shed 3 bases, with 13 bases lying between them. This CDR3 is CASSNSGDFYEQYF. CDR3 bases: TGTGCCAGTAGTAATAGCGGTGATTTCTACGAGCAGTACTTC.

The chain combines TRBV4-3 with TRBJ2-1, with unresolved D. Trimming took 0 bases from V and 7 from J, leaving 13 bases between them. This CDR3 contains 15 residues. Germline-derived CDR1 and CDR2 are LGHNA and YSLEER. The CDR3 nucleotides are TGCGCCAGCAGCCAAGAGGTCCTAGTACGGAATGAGCAGTTCTTC. Protein sequence: CASSQEVLVRNEQFF.

V is TRBV28 and J is TRBJ2-5; TRBD1 matches 8 bases. Germline V gene lookup returns CDR1 MDHEN and CDR2 SYDVKM. With 7 bases clipped from V and 2 bases from J, the junction kept 6 bases outside the gene matches. The CDR3 contains 14 residues. The CDR3 nucleotides are TGTGCCAGCAATAGTGGGGACAGGCAAGAGACCCAGTACTTC. It is translated as CASNSGDRQETQYF.

The rearrangement links TRBV28 to TRBJ1-2, with 7 nucleotides matching TRBD1. The CDR3 sequence is 15 residues long. V was clipped by 6 bases and J by 4 bases; unmatched bases: 11. Germline values: CDR1 MDHEN, CDR2 SYDVKM. CDR3 DNA: TGTGCCAGCAGGGACACGACAGGGATGGTCTATGGCTACACCTTC. It encodes CASRDTTGMVYGYTF.

This clone was seen a handful of times. This chain joins TRBV14 and TRBJ2-2; D is undetermined. V gave up 4 bases and J gave up 4 bases, with 10 bases separating them. Germline lookup yields CDR1 SGHDN and CDR2 FVKESK. This CDR3 is 14 amino acids long. CDR3 in amino acids: CASSLLRSTGELFF. CDR3 sequence (DNA): TGTGCCAGCAGCCTATTAAGGTCCACCGGGGAGCTGTTTTTT.

The chain carries TRBV4-1 and TRBJ1-2; D gene unclear. This CDR3 is 15 amino acids long. Germline V gives CDR1 MGHRA, CDR2 YSYEKL. Trimming removed 3 bases from V and 1 base from J, with 12 bases in between. The CDR3 sequence: CASSQGPLGNYGYTF. The CDR3 coding sequence is TGCGCCAGCAGCCAGGGTCCGTTGGGTAACTATGGCTACACCTTC.

The chain links TRBV3-1 (or the pseudogene TRBV3-2) to TRBJ1-3, with D uncertain. The CDR3 covers 13 residues. The V gene's germline CDR1 is LGHDT and CDR2 YNNKEL (reference sequence). V was trimmed by 1 base and J by 6 bases, leaving 7 bases between them. CDR3 DNA: TGTGCCAGCAGCCAAGGAGTCGAAAACACCATATATTTT. Its protein is CASSQGVENTIYF.

The chain couples TRBV9 to TRBJ2-1; TRBD2 agrees at 10 bases. Germline CDR1 and CDR2: SGDLS and YYNGEE. J was trimmed by 0 bases and V by 3 bases; bases with no gene match: 6. The CDR3 is 17 residues long. This chain's CDR3 is CASSATSGWSSYNEQFF. CDR3 in DNA: TGTGCCAGCAGCGCGACTAGCGGGTGGAGCTCCTACAATGAGCAGTTCTTC.

This clone was recorded only once. The germline gene is not matched at one end of the junction; a read error may be the cause. The J gene is TRBJ2-5, the V gene TRBV7-7; a weak D match, TRBD2 (6 bases). This CDR3 region has 15 residues. The V gene's germline CDR1 is SSHAT and CDR2 FNYEAQ (reference sequence). The CDR3 nucleotides are TGTGCTAGCAGCTTAAAGGCCCTAGGGAGGGAGACCCAGTACTTC. The encoded protein is CASSLKALGRETQYF. Drawing the rest from reference TRBV7-7 and TRBJ2-5, the complete variable domain is GAGVSQSPRYKVTKRGQDVTLRCDPISSHATLYWYQQALGQGPEFLTYFNYEAQPDKSGLPSDRFSAERPEGSISTLTIQRTEQRDSAMYRCASSLKALGRETQYFGPGTRLLVL.

The chain employs TRBV6-5 and TRBJ2-3, with D possibly TRBD2 on 5 matching bases. CDR3 length: 12 residues. V was clipped by 10 bases and J by 2 bases, with 10 bases between them. Germline V CDR1 and CDR2: MNHEY, SVGAGI. CDR3 nucleotide sequence: TGTGCCAACGACTACCACACAGATACGCAGTATTTT. Translation gives CANDYHTDTQYF.

This CDR3 reads CASSQDLLSNNSPLHF. CDR3 nucleotide sequence: TGTGCCAGCAGCCAAGATCTGCTCAGCAATAATTCACCCCTCCACTTT. J is TRBJ1-6 and V is TRBV14; no clear D. This CDR3 region has 16 residues. Per the germline V gene, CDR1 is SGHDN and CDR2 is FVKESK. Trimming took off 0 bases at V and 5 bases at J, with 11 bases between the two ends.

This clone appeared a single time. V gene TRBV27 combines with J gene TRBJ1-2; TRBD1 might be the D (6 bases). The V gene lost 6 bases and the J gene lost 3 bases, with 26 bases spanning the gap. The germline gives CDR1 MNHEY, CDR2 SMNVEV (reference sequence). The CDR3 has 18 residues. The DNA of the CDR3 is TGTGCCAGCAGCGGAAGGGGCGCACGGGGGGCGGGCGACTATGGCTACACCTTC. This sequence encodes CASSGRGARGAGDYGYTF.

The chain carries TRBV24-1 and TRBJ1-5; 8 bases fit TRBD1. There are 16 residues in the CDR3. CDR1 KGHDR and CDR2 SFDVKD come from the germline V gene. Unmatched junction bases numbered 5, after V lost 2 bases and J lost 3 bases. The CDR3 DNA reads as TGTGCCACCAGTGATTCCGGGACAGGCTTCAATCAGCCCCAGCATTTT. Its translation is CATSDSGTGFNQPQHF.

The chain carries TRBV10-2 and TRBJ2-1; TRBD1 aligns across 7 bases. CDR1 is WSHSY, CDR2 SAAADI, per germline. J gave up 2 bases and V 6 bases, and 7 bases lay outside the gene matches. This CDR3 has 15 residues. In DNA, the CDR3 is TGCGCCAGCAGAGCTTGGGACAGAACCTACAATGAGCAGTTCTTC. This translates into CASRAWDRTYNEQFF.

In its sample, this clone was seen once. CDR3 sequence: CASSPRETSYEQYF. For the CDR3, the DNA is TGTGCCAGCAGCCCAAGGGAAACTAGCTACGAGCAGTACTTC. The chain recombines TRBV7-8 with TRBJ2-7; the D gene is possibly TRBD2 (5 bases). Germline V gene lookup returns CDR1 SGHVS and CDR2 FQNEAQ. With 5 bases removed from V and 3 bases from J, the gap between germline ends came to 14 bases. CDR3 length: 14 residues.

V gene TRBV11-2 combines with J gene TRBJ2-1, with no clear D. V was cut by 0 bases and J by 3 bases, with 9 bases left in between. The CDR3 spans 15 residues. Germline CDR1 reads SGHAT; CDR2 reads FQNNGV. The CDR3 DNA reads TGTGCCAGCAGCTTAGACCGGCAAGGCTACAATGAGCAGTTCTTC. Translated: CASSLDRQGYNEQFF.

J is TRBJ2-2 and V is TRBV5-1; perhaps TRBD1 as D (6 bases). V dropped 3 bases and J dropped 0 bases, with 9 bases sitting between them. CDR1 is SGHRS, CDR2 YFSETQ, per germline. The CDR3 extends over 15 amino acids. The CDR3: CASSSGQPNTGELFF. Here the CDR3 DNA reads TGCGCCAGCAGCTCCGGACAGCCGAACACCGGGGAGCTGTTTTTT.

The chain links TRBV6-5 to TRBJ2-3, with D perhaps TRBD2 (6 bases). The V end lost 7 bases, the J end lost 11 bases, and 22 bases lay between the germline ends. This CDR3 has 14 amino acids. Germline V CDR1 and CDR2: MNHEY, SVGAGI. For the CDR3, the DNA is TGTGCCAGCAAACGGGGCCTCAGAGAAGCGGGGCAGTATTTT. Translation: CASKRGLREAGQYF.

The rearrangement uses TRBV7-2 and TRBJ2-3; TRBD2 agrees at 12 bases. Germline V lookup: CDR1 SGHTA, CDR2 FQGNSA. The CDR3 has 17 residues. Trimming at V came to 1 base and at J to 3 bases, leaving 5 bases not matched to a gene. CDR3 sequence (DNA): TGTGCCAGCAGCTTAGGGCTAGCGGGAGGGCTAACAGATACGCAGTATTTT. Amino acids: CASSLGLAGGLTDTQYF.